Listed below are T cell receptor beta chains from one sample, sequenced in a study of T-cell memory formation after mild COVID-19. TCRdb independently ran MiXCR on the 5' RACE reads; one entry per CDR3 protein. The sample consists of 360,000 or so distinct CDR3 sequences, approximately 27% of them appearing once. The sample consisted of PBMCs or a T cell subset sorted from them (not recorded which). The receptors shown here come from an adult woman who had mild COVID-19 (a few samples of this study predate the infection). Cell type and time point are not known. The CDR3 runs from the conserved cysteine through the conserved F or W. The D gene is left open where the match is weak. Clone size is stated in some rows and not others, as once, few, many or a class when expanded.

D	J	size	V	DNA	CDR3
.	TRBJ1-6	.	TRBV7-3	TGTGCCACCCGGGACGGTAGCTCCTATAATTCACCCCTCCACTTT	CATRDGSSYNSPLHF
TRBD2	TRBJ2-7	.	TRBV7-8	TGTGCCAGCAGCTTAACTAGCGGGAGAACCTACGAGCAGTACTTC	CASSLTSGRTYEQYF
TRBD1	TRBJ2-7	few	TRBV14	TGTGCCAGCAGCCAAGAAGTGGGACAGGGCTACGAGCAGTACTTC	CASSQEVGQGYEQYF
TRBD2	TRBJ2-2	.	TRBV27	TGTGCCAGCAGTTTAGAGGGACTAGCAACCGGGGAGCTGTTTTTT	CASSLEGLATGELFF
TRBD1	TRBJ2-5	.	TRBV24-1	TGTGCCACCAGTGAGGAACAGGGGCGGGAGACCCAGTACTTC	CATSEEQGRETQYF
TRBD1	TRBJ2-4	few	TRBV12-3/TRBV12-4	TGTGCCAGCAGCCGCGATACAGGGGGGAACATTCAGTACTTC	CASSRDTGGNIQYF
.	TRBJ1-5	.	TRBV2	TGTGCCAGCAGTCCCTCCGCTAATCAGCCCCAGCATTTT	CASSPSANQPQHF
TRBD1	TRBJ1-2	.	TRBV7-8	TGTGCCAGCAGCTTAGGTACAGGGGTTGTCTATGGCTACACCTTC	CASSLGTGVVYGYTF
.	TRBJ2-1	few	TRBV27	TGTGCCAGCAGTCCACACTCAGGGGGGGGCCCCTACAATGAGCAGTTCTTC	CASSPHSGGGPYNEQFF
.	TRBJ1-2	.	TRBV10-3	TGTGCCATCAGTGGGTTCACGAGCTATGGCTACACCTTC	CAISGFTSYGYTF
.	TRBJ2-5	few	TRBV7-9	TGTGCCAGCAGCTTTACAGGATTTGAGACCCAGTACTTC	CASSFTGFETQYF
.	TRBJ2-7	.	TRBV2	TGTGCCAGCTTTAGGGTTCTGAACTACGAGCAGTACTTC	CASFRVLNYEQYF
.	TRBJ2-7	.	TRBV12-3/TRBV12-4	TGTGCCAGCACCGACGGGGACACGATCTACGAGCAGTACTTC	CASTDGDTIYEQYF
.	TRBJ2-5	.	TRBV21-1	TGTGCCAGCAGCCAGACTAGCGGGAGAAGCTACAAGTCAGAGACCCAGTACTTC	CASSQTSGRSYKSETQYF
TRBD1	TRBJ2-7	.	TRBV20-1	TGCAGTGCTAGAGTGGATGGACAGGGGAGCTACGAGCAGTACTTC	CSARVDGQGSYEQYF
.	TRBJ1-3	.	TRBV6-5	TGTGCCAGCAGTCCCCGGGACCCAGGTCTCGGAAACACCATATATTTT	CASSPRDPGLGNTIYF
.	TRBJ2-7	.	TRBV4-2	TGTGCCAGCAGCCAACTAGCAAATCCCCACGAGCAGTACTTC	CASSQLANPHEQYF
.	TRBJ2-7	.	TRBV6-6	TGTGCCAGCAGCTGGGCAGGGGGGGACTACGAGCAGTACTTC	CASSWAGGDYEQYF
TRBD2	TRBJ2-2	few	TRBV5-1	TGCGCCAGCAGCTGGGGGACTAGCGGCACCGGGGAGCTGTTTTTT	CASSWGTSGTGELFF
.	TRBJ1-1	few	TRBV5-1	TGCGCCAGCAGCCCGGGAGTGGGCACTGAAGCTTTCTTT	CASSPGVGTEAFF
TRBD1	TRBJ1-1	.	TRBV7-8	TGTGCCAGCAGCTTTTATCAGGGGGCCGGCACTGAAGCTTTCTTT	CASSFYQGAGTEAFF
.	TRBJ2-5	.	TRBV7-9	TGTGCCAGCAGCTTAGCGCTGGCGCGGGAGACCCAGTACTTC	CASSLALARETQYF
.	TRBJ1-5	once	TRBV7-9	TGTGCCAGCAGCTTAGCCTTTGGAGTGAGCGGCAATCAGCCCCAGCATTTT	CASSLAFGVSGNQPQHF
TRBD2	TRBJ2-3	.	TRBV24-1	TGTGCCACCAGTGAATGGGGGGGGAAGTCAGATACGCAGTATTTT	CATSEWGGKSDTQYF
TRBD1	TRBJ1-2	.	TRBV29-1	TGCAGCGTTGATCTACAGGGGGCCTACACCTTC	CSVDLQGAYTF
TRBD2	TRBJ2-5	few	TRBV7-2	TGTGCCAGCAGCGCCCGACTAGCGGGATCGTACCAAGAGACCCAGTACTTC	CASSARLAGSYQETQYF
.	TRBJ1-5	.	TRBV5-1	TGCGCCAGCAGCTTGACAGGAGAAGAGCCCCAGCATTTT	CASSLTGEEPQHF
TRBD1	TRBJ1-1	few	TRBV5-1	TGCGCCAGCACCGCCGGGACAGGGATGAACACTGAAGCTTTCTTT	CASTAGTGMNTEAFF
TRBD1	TRBJ1-2	few	TRBV9	TGTGCCAGCAGCGTAGTGGGAGAACAGGGGTATGGCTACACCTTC	CASSVVGEQGYGYTF
TRBD2	TRBJ2-6	.	TRBV7-8	TGTGCCAGCAGCTTTCACGCGGGGGTCTCTGGGGCCAACGTCCTGACTTTC	CASSFHAGVSGANVLTF
.	TRBJ2-1	.	TRBV29-1	TGCAGCGTTGTAGGCACCACCTCGGACAATGAGCAGTTCTTC	CSVVGTTSDNEQFF
.	TRBJ2-1	few	TRBV18	TGTGCCAGCTCCAGCCCGGGCTTTCTTGGGGAGCAGTTCTTC	CASSSPGFLGEQFF
TRBD2	TRBJ2-1	many	TRBV24-1	TGTGCCACCAGTGATCGAAGCGGGGGGGTCTTTAATGAGCAGTTCTTC	CATSDRSGGVFNEQFF
.	TRBJ1-6	.	TRBV12-3/TRBV12-4	TGTGCCAGCAGACTACAGAGCTCCTATAATTCACCCCTCCACTTT	CASRLQSSYNSPLHF
TRBD1	TRBJ2-4	.	TRBV6-5	TGTGCCAGCAGTTACTCACAGGGGGCTCAGGACATTCAGTACTTC	CASSYSQGAQDIQYF
TRBD1	TRBJ1-5	few	TRBV20-1	TGCAGTGCTAAGAGGACAGGAAGCAATCAGCCCCAGCATTTT	CSAKRTGSNQPQHF
.	TRBJ1-2	.	TRBV2	TGTGCCAGCAGTGAAGAAGTGGGCGAGGGCTACACCTTC	CASSEEVGEGYTF
TRBD2	TRBJ2-7	few	TRBV9	TGTGCCAGCAGCCCAGCGGGAGTGAGGTACGAGCAGTACTTC	CASSPAGVRYEQYF
TRBD2	TRBJ2-2	few	TRBV6-6	TGTGCCAGCACCCCCTTAGCGGGGGGAAACACCGGGGAGCTGTTTTTT	CASTPLAGGNTGELFF
.	TRBJ2-3	few	TRBV7-9	TGTGCCAGCAGCCCCCCTCTTTCAGATACGCAGTATTTT	CASSPPLSDTQYF
.	TRBJ2-3	many	TRBV9	TGTGCCAGCAGCGTATGGGGCAGGCCCACAGATACGCAGTATTTT	CASSVWGRPTDTQYF
.	TRBJ1-1	few	TRBV15	TGTGCCACCAGCGCCGACAGAAACCCGAACACTGAAGCTTTCTTT	CATSADRNPNTEAFF
.	TRBJ1-5	.	TRBV9	TGTGCCAGCAGCGTAGCACTAGCGGATCAGCCCCAGCATTTT	CASSVALADQPQHF
.	TRBJ2-1	.	TRBV24-1	TGTGCCACCAGTGATTTTTCTAGTTCCCACAATGAGCAGTTCTTC	CATSDFSSSHNEQFF
TRBD2	TRBJ2-1	.	TRBV7-9	TGTGCCAGCAGCTTAGGTGGACTAGCGGGTCCGAGATCGGATGAGCAGTTCTTC	CASSLGGLAGPRSDEQFF
.	TRBJ1-1	once	TRBV2	TGTGCCAGCAGTCACCCTTTGGGGCAGCTAACTGAAGCTTTCTTT	CASSHPLGQLTEAFF
TRBD2	TRBJ2-7	few	TRBV12-3/TRBV12-4	TGTGCCAGCAGGACTAGCGGTGCCCCCTACGAGCAGTACTTC	CASRTSGAPYEQYF
.	TRBJ2-3	few	TRBV23-1	TGCGCCAGCAGTACCCGGACTAGGGGGTCCGATACGCAGTATTTT	CASSTRTRGSDTQYF
.	TRBJ1-2	many	TRBV5-1	TGCGCCAGCGGGGAAGGGACGTTGTATGGCTACACCTTC	CASGEGTLYGYTF
.	TRBJ1-1	few	TRBV6-5	TGTGCCAGCAGTTACGGGGTGGAAGCTTTCTTT	CASSYGVEAFF
.	TRBJ2-7	few	TRBV7-9	TGTGCCAGCAGCTTAGATAGCAGGGATTACGAGCAGTACTTC	CASSLDSRDYEQYF
.	TRBJ2-7	.	TRBV6-2/TRBV6-3	TGTGCCAGCAAAATATTCCACGAGCAGTACTTC	CASKIFHEQYF
.	TRBJ1-1	few	TRBV7-8	TGTGCCAGCAGCTTAGGGACAAGCACTGAAGCTTTCTTT	CASSLGTSTEAFF
.	TRBJ1-3	.	TRBV7-2	TGTGCCAGCAGCTTCAAGACCGGAAACACCATATATTTT	CASSFKTGNTIYF